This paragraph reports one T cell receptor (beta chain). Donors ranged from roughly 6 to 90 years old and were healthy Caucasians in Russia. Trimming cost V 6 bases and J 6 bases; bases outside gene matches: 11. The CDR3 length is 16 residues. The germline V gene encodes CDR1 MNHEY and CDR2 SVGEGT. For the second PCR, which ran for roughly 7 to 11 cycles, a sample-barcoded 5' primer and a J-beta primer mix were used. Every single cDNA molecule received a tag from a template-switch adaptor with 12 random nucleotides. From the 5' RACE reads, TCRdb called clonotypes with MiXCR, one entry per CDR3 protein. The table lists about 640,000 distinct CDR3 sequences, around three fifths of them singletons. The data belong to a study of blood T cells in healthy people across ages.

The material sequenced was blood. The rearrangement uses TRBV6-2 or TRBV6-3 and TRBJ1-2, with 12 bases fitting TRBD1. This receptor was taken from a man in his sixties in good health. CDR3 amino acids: CASSAGTGGMMDGYTF. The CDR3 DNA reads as TGTGCCAGCAGCGCCGGGACAGGGGGCATGATGGATGGCTACACCTTC.